This T cell receptor (beta chain) was recovered during a study of memory CD4+ T cells and cytomegalovirus serostatus. Findings and limits, study-wide: CD4+ memory repertoires contained about 40% of the roughly 150 reported CMV TCRbeta sequences. CMV serostatus prediction reached median AUC approximately 0.96, or 0.89 with US-trained model. The CMV-associated TCR signature appears largely within the CD4+ memory repertoire.

To note about this clone: Antigen specificity is unknown.

TCRdb's copy holds only in-frame clones and misses some; the assay was immunoSEQ multiplex PCR. The sample contains approximately 40,000 clones, over 65% of which appear only once. Trimming took 5 bases from V and 0 from J, leaving 17 bases between them. Per germline, CDR1 SEHNR and CDR2 FQNEAQ (reference sequence). This CDR3 spans 17 amino acids. The sort gate was single viable CD3+CD4+CD8-CD45RO+ cells for memory CD4+ T cells. Serostatus was set by detecting CMV pp150, pp28, p38, p52 IgG. The chain combines TRBV7-9 with TRBJ1-3, with a tentative D call TRBD1 (5 bases). The sequence came from an adult in good health and CMV-seronegative. Input material: memory CD4+ T cells from blood. The CDR3 region is CASSKRGFQDSGNTIYF. CDR3 sequence (DNA): TGTGCCAGCAGCAAGCGGGGCTTCCAAGACTCTGGAAACACCATATATTTT.